A single sample gave rise to the 29 T cell receptor beta chains below, sequenced in a study of blood T cells in healthy people across ages. A second roughly 7 to 11 cycle PCR used barcoded and J-beta primers. TCRdb re-called the 5' RACE reads with MiXCR, one entry per CDR3 protein. The data show fewer than 2,000,000 distinct CDR3 sequences, about 35% seen once. Source material: blood. The receptors derive from a woman aged 25 to 39 in good health.

This chain joins TRBV10-3 and TRBJ2-1, with no clear D. The V and J ends lost 5 bases and 7 bases respectively, with 6 bases between them. Germline CDR1 reads ENHRY; CDR2 reads SYGVKD. The CDR3 runs to 11 residues. CDR3 region: CAISMINEQFF. The DNA for the CDR3 is TGTGCCATCAGTATGATTAATGAGCAGTTCTTC.

In this sample, this clonotype turned up a few times. The chain carries TRBV5-5 and TRBJ1-4, with D maybe TRBD1 (6 bases). V shed 2 bases and J shed 0 bases, with 11 bases lying between them. Germline CDR1 SGHKS, CDR2 YYEKEE (reference sequence). The CDR3 length is 16 residues. The CDR3, as DNA: TGTGCCAGCAGCTTAGGGGGGTCTTCAACTAATGAAAAACTGTTTTTT. As protein: CASSLGGSSTNEKLFF.

Concerning this clonotype: A much larger clone is a single base away; this may be a read error. The rearrangement uses TRBV13 and TRBJ2-7, with D perhaps matching TRBD1 (6 bases). Germline V gene data show CDR1 as PRHDT and CDR2 as FYEKMQ (reference sequence). CDR3 length: 14 residues. This CDR3 is CANSKDSESYEQYF. The CDR3 region has the DNA TGTGCCAACAGCAAGGACAGCGAGTCCTACGAGCAGTACTTC.

V is TRBV5-1 and J is TRBJ2-3; 13 bases align to TRBD2. This CDR3 has 18 residues. The ends lost 4 bases at V and 0 bases at J; junction bases unmatched: 8. The germline CDR1 and CDR2 sequences are SGHRS and YFSETQ. CDR3 sequence: CASSIGLAGAISTDTQYF. For the CDR3, the DNA is TGCGCCAGCAGCATCGGACTAGCGGGGGCCATAAGCACAGATACGCAGTATTTT.

This clonotype was recorded many times. The chain uses TRBV29-1 and TRBJ2-7; TRBD2 is a possible D gene (5 bases). Germline lookup yields CDR1 SQVTM and CDR2 ANQGSEA. The length of the CDR3 is 12 residues. Trimming cost V 7 bases and J 5 bases, with 15 bases left between them. The CDR3 region has the DNA TGCAGCGCCCTCACTAGTACCCACGAGCAGTACTTC. It translates to CSALTSTHEQYF.

This clonotype was seen only a few times. The rearrangement joins TRBV14 to TRBJ2-4; D uncertain. In germline, CDR1 is SGHDN, CDR2 FVKESK. The CDR3 has 13 amino acids. V was trimmed by 1 base and J by 6 bases, leaving 7 bases between them. The CDR3 DNA is TGTGCCAGCAGCCAAGCGCTGGGAAACATTCAGTACTTC. Translated, it gives CASSQALGNIQYF.

This chain links TRBV15 with TRBJ1-4; D gene uncertain. Trimming took off 0 bases at V and 3 bases at J, with 11 bases between the two ends. Germline CDR1 LNHNV, CDR2 YYDKDF (reference sequence). The CDR3 loop spans 16 amino acids. The CDR3 DNA reads TGTGCCACCAGCAGAGATCGGACCAGCCCTAATGAAAAACTGTTTTTT. It translates to CATSRDRTSPNEKLFF.

The V gene is TRBV7-9, the J gene TRBJ1-2; 7 bases are a match to TRBD1. This CDR3 has 13 amino acids. V shed 5 bases and J 10 bases; nucleotides not matched to a gene: 10. Germline CDR1 reads SEHNR; CDR2 reads FQNEAQ (reference sequence). CDR3 protein: CASSGQTGTPYTF. The CDR3, as DNA: TGTGCCAGCAGCGGTCAGACAGGGACCCCCTACACCTTC.

The V gene is TRBV3-1, the J gene TRBJ1-1, with D possibly being TRBD1 (5 bases). Trimming pared 4 bases from V and 1 base from J, leaving 10 bases between. The CDR3 is 14 residues long. CDR1 is LGHDT and CDR2 is YNNKEL in the germline V gene (reference sequence). CDR3 protein: CASSRGTTNTEAFF. As DNA, the CDR3 is TGTGCCAGCAGCCGCGGGACCACGAACACTGAAGCTTTCTTT.

The chain uses TRBV10-3 and TRBJ2-3, with D possibly TRBD2 on 6 matching bases. Looked up from germline, CDR1 is ENHRY and CDR2 is SYGVKD. This CDR3 has 12 residues. V was trimmed by 6 bases and J by 5 bases, leaving 9 bases between them. This chain's CDR3 is CAISSGGDTQYF. CDR3 sequence (DNA): TGTGCCATCAGCTCCGGGGGAGATACGCAGTATTTT.

This chain uses TRBV11-1 with TRBJ2-3; no clear D gene. Germline V CDR1 and CDR2: SGHAT, FQDESV (reference sequence). CDR3 size: 13 residues. The V end was cut by 3 bases, the J end by 4 bases, with 8 bases between. The CDR3 loop is CASSFHGADTQYF. The CDR3 DNA reads as TGTGCCAGCAGCTTTCACGGAGCAGATACGCAGTATTTT.

This chain links TRBV2 with TRBJ2-1; 9 nucleotides align to TRBD2. V lost 6 bases and J lost 1; bases outside the gene matches: 1. The CDR3 is made up of 14 amino acids. In germline, CDR1 is SNHLY, CDR2 FYNNEI. The CDR3 DNA follows: TGTGCCAGCAGGCGGGAGGGTTCCTACAATGAGCAGTTCTTC. Protein sequence: CASRREGSYNEQFF.

This clonotype was detected only a few times. The chain links TRBV21-1 to TRBJ2-1; TRBD1 was called by the table and not checked on the DNA. TRBV21-1 is described as a pseudogene. CDR3 length: 21 residues. CDR3 coding DNA: TGTGCCAGCAGCAAAGCCCAATTCCGTCATTGGGGGTACCCCCCCGACAATGAGCAGTTCTTC. Residues: CASSKAQFRHWGYPPDNEQFF.

Worth noting for this clonotype: The junction shows a germline mismatch at one end, possibly a read error. The chain joins TRBV7-9 to TRBJ1-1; D is unclear. CDR1 and CDR2 from the germline V gene are SEHNR and FQNEAQ (reference sequence). The CDR3 consists of 15 residues. The CDR3 DNA reads as TGTGCCGGCAGCTCCGCATGGCCAAAGAACACTGAGGCTTTCTTT. This sequence encodes CAGSSAWPKNTEAFF.

V usage is TRBV2 and J usage is TRBJ2-6; 8 bases match TRBD2. This CDR3 has 16 amino acids. Germline V gene data show CDR1 as SNHLY and CDR2 as FYNNEI. The junction had 6 bases not matched to a gene; V was cut back by 7 bases and J by 1 base. CDR3 sequence reads: CASIREGLSGANVLTF. The CDR3 coding sequence is TGTGCCAGCATACGGGAGGGCCTGTCTGGGGCCAACGTCCTGACTTTC.

The chain recombines TRBV30 with TRBJ2-3, with 7 bases fitting TRBD2. V lost 4 bases and J lost 6; bases outside the gene matches: 7. The CDR3 is 13 amino acids. The V gene's germline CDR1 is GTSNPN and CDR2 SVGIG (reference sequence). The CDR3 protein is CAWTGWGGDTQYF. The CDR3 bases are TGTGCCTGGACCGGCTGGGGGGGGGATACGCAGTATTTT.

The chain carries TRBV11-2 and TRBJ2-2, with 10 bases that match TRBD2. Germline V gene sequence: CDR1 SGHAT, CDR2 FQNNGV. Germline trimming cut 2 bases from V and 0 bases from J; bases unmatched to any gene: 15. The CDR3 runs 21 residues. DNA for the CDR3: TGTGCCAGCAGCTTATTGAGGGTCGGACTAGCGGCACTTACGAACACCGGGGAGCTGTTTTTT. Translating gives CASSLLRVGLAALTNTGELFF.

This clonotype occurred a few times. The chain recombines TRBV5-5 with TRBJ2-3; D possibly corresponds to TRBD2 (6 bases). This CDR3 contains 15 residues. The V end lost 2 bases, the J end lost 2 bases, and 12 bases lay between the germline ends. The V gene's germline CDR1 is SGHKS and CDR2 YYEKEE (reference sequence). CDR3 amino acids: CASSLAGVFTDTQYF. The CDR3 coding sequence is TGTGCCAGCAGCTTAGCGGGCGTGTTCACAGATACGCAGTATTTT.

V gene TRBV4-1 combines with J gene TRBJ2-2; no clear D. The V and J ends lost 1 base and 3 bases respectively, with 12 bases between them. This CDR3 is 16 amino acids long. CDR1 and CDR2 (germline): MGHRA, YSYEKL. The CDR3 region is CASSQGPQGDTGELFF. CDR3 nucleotides: TGCGCCAGCAGCCAAGGCCCGCAAGGCGACACCGGGGAGCTGTTTTTT.

In this sample, this clonotype turned up many times. The chain is built from TRBV7-3 and TRBJ1-1; D is undetermined. The CDR3 contains 13 residues. Germline CDR1 is SGHTA and CDR2 is FQGTGA. V was pared by 5 bases and J by 7 bases, with 14 bases between. The DNA for the CDR3 is TGTGCCAGCAGCACCGATCGAGTAGGTGAAGCTTTCTTT. Residues: CASSTDRVGEAFF.

This clonotype was observed a handful of times. The rearrangement joins TRBV18 to TRBJ1-1, with 7 bases that match TRBD1. J gave up 1 base and V 4 bases, and 6 bases lay outside the gene matches. The CDR3 is 15 amino acids. Germline V CDR1 and CDR2: KGHSH, LQKENI. The CDR3 bases are TGTGCCAGCTCACGTCCGGGACAGCGGAACACTGAAGCTTTCTTT. It is translated as CASSRPGQRNTEAFF.

This chain joins TRBV27 and TRBJ2-1, with 8 bases that match TRBD2. The V and J ends lost 5 bases and 2 bases, in that order; junction bases with no gene match: 8. CDR1 and CDR2 from the germline V gene are MNHEY and SMNVEV (reference sequence). The CDR3 runs to 16 residues. For the CDR3, the DNA is TGTGCCAGCAGTCCTCTCGAGGGACTAGCCTACAATGAGCAGTTCTTC. Protein sequence: CASSPLEGLAYNEQFF.

This clonotype was detected a few times. The chain carries TRBV7-3 and TRBJ2-5; 8 bases are a match to TRBD2. The germline gives CDR1 SGHTA, CDR2 FQGTGA. This CDR3 region has 15 residues. V trimming: 5 bases; J trimming: 3 bases; junction bases outside the gene matches: 8. The CDR3 DNA sequence: TGTGCCAGCAGCCTATTTTACGGGGGGGAAGAGACCCAGTACTTC. Translated: CASSLFYGGEETQYF.

Here the CDR3 reads CSARDGGRGSYEQYF. The CDR3 nucleotides read TGCAGTGCTAGAGACGGTGGGAGAGGCTCCTACGAGCAGTACTTC. This chain links TRBV20-1 with TRBJ2-7, with a weak D call TRBD2 (5 bases). CDR1 is DFQATT and CDR2 is SNEGSKA in the germline V gene (reference sequence). This CDR3 is 15 amino acids long. V lost 0 bases to trimming and J lost 0 bases, with 12 bases between them.

V usage is TRBV5-6 and J usage is TRBJ2-5; 8 bases map to TRBD1. V lost 4 bases, J lost 13 bases, and 24 bases stayed unmatched. Germline values: CDR1 SGHDT, CDR2 YYEEEE. The CDR3 sequence is 17 residues long. CDR3 loop: CASSLGPGTGVQEIRYF. CDR3 DNA: TGTGCCAGCAGCCTGGGCCCCGGGACAGGAGTCCAAGAGATCCGGTACTTC.

The chain employs TRBV3-1 and TRBJ2-5; the D gene is possibly TRBD2 (5 bases). The CDR3 has 16 amino acids. Trimming cost V 3 bases and J 3 bases, with 17 bases left between them. Germline CDR1 reads LGHDT; CDR2 reads YNNKEL (reference sequence). The CDR3 DNA follows: TGTGCCAGCAGCCAGGACGAAGGAGGCTGGGAAGAGACCCAGTACTTC. It yields the protein CASSQDEGGWEETQYF.

The V call is TRBV20-1, the J call TRBJ2-3; D uncertain. The CDR3 runs to 12 residues. The V gene lost 6 bases and the J gene lost 1 base, with 8 bases spanning the gap. Germline CDR1 is DFQATT and CDR2 is SNEGSKA (reference sequence). The CDR3 coding sequence is TGCAGTGCACCACATGGCACAGATACGCAGTATTTT. Translation gives CSAPHGTDTQYF.

The chain has TRBV10-3 and TRBJ2-3; 8 nucleotides agree with TRBD1. The V and J ends lost 6 bases and 1 base, in that order; junction bases with no gene match: 9. Germline values: CDR1 ENHRY, CDR2 SYGVKD. The CDR3 covers 16 residues. The CDR3 sequence: CAISLHGQGGTDTQYF. CDR3 DNA: TGTGCCATCAGCCTCCATGGACAGGGAGGCACAGATACGCAGTATTTT.

The chain couples TRBV6-6 to TRBJ1-4; D is unclear. The CDR3 extends over 13 amino acids. Trimming removed 6 bases from V and 8 bases from J, with 13 bases in between. The germline gives CDR1 MNHNY, CDR2 SVGAGI (reference sequence). CDR3: CASSPRAVEKLFF. The CDR3 DNA reads TGTGCCAGCAGCCCGAGGGCAGTCGAAAAACTGTTTTTT.